The clone carrying this TCR beta chain was recorded only once. The CDR3 has 12 amino acids. Per the germline V gene, CDR1 is SGHVS and CDR2 is FQNEAQ. V was trimmed by 5 bases and J by 6 bases, leaving 11 bases between them. This specimen belongs to a study of blood T cell repertoires in COVID-19. As for the study in general: T cells, B-cell-depleted T cells, or PBMCs provided the cDNA or gDNA that served as material.

How the authors handled the data: Estimation of nucleated cell counts was performed using reference gene primer amplification. Measured with immunoSEQ multiplex PCR; TCRdb has only the in-frame clones, and not every one. D and trimming come from the DNA, and the V and J calls and clone size come from that table. There are around 190,000 clones in the sample; 75% to 85% occur only once, and about 7% lies in the top ten. This rearrangement joins TRBV7-8 to TRBJ2-7; a possible D gene is TRBD1 (5 bases). Specimen: peripheral blood. The TCR was taken from a man in his 60s with acute or convalescent COVID-19. The CDR3: CASSPGRGEQYF. For the CDR3, the DNA is TGTGCCAGCAGCCCGGGTAGGGGCGAGCAGTACTTC.